Below, 25 T cell receptor beta chains from the same sample are listed, as sequenced in a study of beta chain features in type 1 diabetes. Reverse transcribing all isolated RNA meant expressed TCRB transcripts were sequenced. The protocol was immunoSEQ multiplex PCR, while the TCRdb copy is restricted to in-frame clones and leaves out a portion. The sample yields around 13,000 clones, 40% to 55% seen once. Sequenced input: stem cell memory CD4+ T cells from blood. All receptors derive from a man younger than 35 in good health.

The chain carries TRBV5-1 and TRBJ1-2; D unresolved. Trimming took 0 bases from V and 2 from J, leaving 11 bases between them. Germline V gives CDR1 SGHRS, CDR2 YFSETQ. The CDR3 loop spans 15 amino acids. The CDR3, as DNA: TGCGCCAGCAGCTTGGGATCTCAGATGAACTATGGCTACACCTTC. Translation: CASSLGSQMNYGYTF.

This clone was seen more than once but under ten times. The chain joins TRBV11-2 to TRBJ2-1; 10 bases align to TRBD1. After removal of 4 bases from V and 7 bases from J, the junction contained 7 bases not matched to a gene. The CDR3 is 15 amino acids. Germline V lookup: CDR1 SGHAT, CDR2 FQNNGV. In DNA form, the CDR3 reads TGTGCCAGCAGCTCGACAGGGGGCGCGGGTAATGAGCAGTTCTTC. Translating it yields CASSSTGGAGNEQFF.

The chain employs TRBV10-3 and TRBJ2-3; 9 nucleotides agree with TRBD2. The CDR3 covers 14 residues. Germline V gives CDR1 ENHRY, CDR2 SYGVKD. Unmatched junction bases numbered 4, after V lost 3 bases and J lost 6 bases. The CDR3 sequence: CAISDSGGPDTQYF. In DNA, the CDR3 is TGTGCCATCAGTGACAGCGGGGGGCCGGATACGCAGTATTTT.

The V and J genes are TRBV7-2 and TRBJ2-5, with 12 positions matching TRBD2. This CDR3 has 15 amino acids. The germline CDR1 and CDR2 sequences are SGHTA and FQGNSA. J gave up 3 bases and V 5 bases, and 4 bases lay outside the gene matches. CDR3: CASSHGLAGKETQYF. CDR3 nucleotide sequence: TGTGCCAGCAGCCACGGACTAGCGGGAAAAGAGACCCAGTACTTC.

V and J are TRBV7-8 and TRBJ1-6; TRBD1 matches 7 bases. J gave up 3 bases and V 6 bases, and 5 bases lay outside the gene matches. CDR1 SGHVS and CDR2 FQNEAQ come from the germline V gene. This CDR3 spans 15 amino acids. CDR3 residues: CASRERDSYNSPLHF. The CDR3 nucleotides are TGTGCCAGCAGGGAAAGGGACAGCTATAATTCACCCCTCCACTTT.

The chain uses TRBV5-6 and TRBJ2-2; D perhaps matches TRBD1 (5 bases). Germline V gene lookup returns CDR1 SGHDT and CDR2 YYEEEE. V was trimmed by 4 bases and J by 7 bases, leaving 11 bases between them. The CDR3 has 13 amino acids. The CDR3 DNA reads as TGTGCCAGCAGCCCAACCAGGGACGGGGAGCTGTTTTTT. It codes for CASSPTRDGELFF.

Concerning this clone: One end of the junction fails to match germline, which may point to a read error. The chain has TRBV6-1 and TRBJ2-2; 12 bases line up with TRBD2. Germline V gives CDR1 MNHNS, CDR2 SASEGT. This CDR3 is built from 18 residues. For the CDR3, the DNA is TGTGCCATCAGTGCCGCTAGCGGGGGGGCCGATAGCACCGGGGAGCTGTTTTTT. It translates to CAISAASGGADSTGELFF.

A note on this clone: One end of the junction fails to match germline, which may point to a read error. This rearrangement joins TRBV4-1 to TRBJ2-7, with TRBD2 matching 8 bases. From germline, CDR1 is MGHRA and CDR2 YSYEKL. This CDR3 comprises 14 residues. The CDR3, as DNA: TGTGCCAGCAGTCAAGCGGGGGATAATTACGAGCAGTACTTC. Residues: CASSQAGDNYEQYF.

The chain combines TRBV28 with TRBJ2-3, with 10 bases fitting TRBD2. CDR1 and CDR2 (germline): MDHEN, SYDVKM. The J segment lost 5 bases and the V segment lost 5 bases, leaving 7 bases of the junction unmatched. CDR3 length equals 15 residues. The CDR3 region is CASSRKSGGGDTQYF. In DNA, the CDR3 is TGTGCCAGCAGTCGTAAAAGCGGGGGGGGAGATACGCAGTATTTT.

The chain has TRBV18 and TRBJ1-3, with D maybe TRBD1 (5 bases). V was trimmed by 2 bases and J by 0 bases, leaving 5 bases between them. Per germline, CDR1 KGHSH and CDR2 LQKENI. The CDR3 runs 14 residues. The CDR3 nucleotides are TGTGCCAGCTCACCAGACAGCTCTGGAAACACCATATATTTT. It yields the protein CASSPDSSGNTIYF.

The genes are TRBV10-3 and TRBJ2-1; TRBD1 is a possible D gene (5 bases). Germline V CDR1 and CDR2: ENHRY, SYGVKD. Trimming removed 0 bases from V and 7 bases from J, with 13 bases in between. CDR3 length: 15 residues. CDR3 loop: CAISESSWGQNEQFF. The DNA for the CDR3 is TGTGCCATCAGTGAGTCGAGCTGGGGCCAGAATGAGCAGTTCTTC.

The chain uses TRBV28 and TRBJ1-2; 7 nucleotides agree with TRBD1. The trim removed 6 bases at V and 3 bases at J, leaving 7 bases unmatched. This CDR3 comprises 14 residues. From germline, CDR1 is MDHEN and CDR2 SYDVKM. For the CDR3, the DNA is TGTGCCAGCAGATCCGGGACAGACTACTATGGCTACACCTTC. Encoded protein: CASRSGTDYYGYTF.

The chain couples TRBV19 to TRBJ1-5; D is ambiguous. This CDR3 contains 13 residues. CDR1 LNHDA and CDR2 SQIVND come from the germline V gene (reference sequence). V was trimmed by 9 bases and J by 0 bases, leaving 9 bases between them. The CDR3 region has the DNA TGTGCCAGCAGACACCCTAGCAATCAGCCCCAGCATTTT. Encoded protein: CASRHPSNQPQHF.

The rearrangement uses TRBV7-9 and TRBJ2-2; 7 bases agree with TRBD1. Unmatched junction bases numbered 7, after V lost 1 base and J lost 5 bases. Germline V gene data show CDR1 as SEHNR and CDR2 as FQNEAQ (reference sequence). This CDR3 has 16 residues. The chain's CDR3 is CASSLGQGRMTGELFF. The CDR3 DNA reads TGTGCCAGCAGCTTAGGACAGGGAAGGATGACCGGGGAGCTGTTTTTT.

The chain joins TRBV19 to TRBJ1-5, with D possibly matching TRBD1 (6 bases). Trimming removed 6 bases from V and 0 bases from J, with 15 bases in between. Germline assignment: CDR1 LNHDA and CDR2 SQIVND (reference sequence). The CDR3 length is 16 residues. The CDR3 DNA follows: TGTGCCAGTAGCCTACAGGGTTCCTTTAGCAATCAGCCCCAGCATTTT. Protein sequence: CASSLQGSFSNQPQHF.

The chain has TRBV6-5 and TRBJ1-3; D might be TRBD1 (5 bases). CDR1 and CDR2 (germline): MNHEY, SVGAGI. The CDR3 sequence is 13 residues long. V was shortened by 5 bases and J by 4 bases, with 9 bases between the two germline ends. The chain's CDR3 is CASSVSGGNTIYF. CDR3 nucleotides: TGTGCCAGCAGTGTGTCAGGGGGAAACACCATATATTTT.

This chain links TRBV6-5 with TRBJ2-4; D is possibly TRBD2 (6 bases). The germline V and J ends were trimmed by 0 bases and 9 bases, with 12 bases remaining between them. Germline V lookup: CDR1 MNHEY, CDR2 SVGAGI. The CDR3 is 14 residues long. The CDR3 reads CASSYSGAEGIQYF. In DNA form, the CDR3 reads TGTGCCAGCAGTTACTCAGGGGCGGAGGGCATTCAGTACTTC.

The chain has TRBV4-2 and TRBJ2-3; 7 bases agree with TRBD1. The CDR3 is 15 residues long. CDR1 LGHNA and CDR2 YNFKEQ come from the germline V gene. The V segment lost 4 bases and the J segment 2 bases; nucleotides outside the gene matches: 6. The CDR3 sequence is CASSPGQDHTDTQYF. CDR3 in DNA: TGTGCCAGCAGCCCCGGACAGGATCACACAGATACGCAGTATTTT.

This rearrangement joins TRBV2 to TRBJ1-1; 7 bases map to TRBD1. This CDR3 region has 14 residues. V shed 4 bases and J 4 bases; nucleotides not matched to a gene: 6. CDR1 is SNHLY, CDR2 FYNNEI, per germline. The CDR3 DNA is TGTGCCAGCAGTGTCGAGGGGGCGAGCACTGAAGCTTTCTTT. Its translation is CASSVEGASTEAFF.

V gene TRBV6-5 combines with J gene TRBJ2-6, with D tentatively TRBD2 (5 bases). V lost 7 bases to trimming and J lost 2 bases, with 12 bases between them. The CDR3 loop spans 15 amino acids. From germline, CDR1 is MNHEY and CDR2 SVGAGI. CDR3 sequence (DNA): TGTGCCAGCACGAGCGGACGGACTGGGGCCAACGTCCTGACTTTC. This encodes CASTSGRTGANVLTF.

The genes are TRBV7-8 and TRBJ2-7; 11 bases line up with TRBD2. The germline gives CDR1 SGHVS, CDR2 FQNEAQ. CDR3 length: 14 residues. The J segment lost 6 bases and the V segment lost 0 bases, leaving 1 base of the junction unmatched. As DNA, the CDR3 is TGTGCCAGCAGCTTAGCAGGACTAGCGGGCGAGCAGTACTTC. Protein sequence: CASSLAGLAGEQYF.

The sample holds a few counts of this clone. This chain uses TRBV7-2 with TRBJ2-1; 7 nucleotides match TRBD2. The CDR3 consists of 15 residues. The germline CDR1 and CDR2 sequences are SGHTA and FQGNSA. Trimming removed 5 bases from V and 2 bases from J; junction bases left unmatched: 6. DNA of the CDR3: TGTGCCAGCAGCCCTTCCGGGACTACCTACAATGAGCAGTTCTTC. It translates to CASSPSGTTYNEQFF.

The V and J genes are TRBV7-2 and TRBJ1-5; D perhaps matches TRBD1 (5 bases). The CDR3 is 16 amino acids. Deletions cut 0 bases from V and 1 base from J, with 10 bases between. The germline gives CDR1 SGHTA, CDR2 FQGNSA. CDR3 coding DNA: TGTGCCAGCAGCTTAGCTGGGGCAGGCAGCAATCAGCCCCAGCATTTT. This encodes CASSLAGAGSNQPQHF.

In its sample, this clone was seen a few times. The chain combines TRBV7-2 with TRBJ2-3, with 7 bases lining up with TRBD2. The CDR3 runs 18 residues. With V trimmed by 7 bases and J by 3 bases, 19 bases remained unmatched. CDR1 is SGHTA, CDR2 FQGNSA, per germline. The CDR3 protein is CASTPWGAPRGSTDTQYF. CDR3 nucleotide sequence: TGTGCCAGCACTCCCTGGGGAGCTCCGCGCGGGAGTACAGATACGCAGTATTTT.

This clone has a handful of counts. The rearrangement joins TRBV23-1 to TRBJ2-1, with TRBD1 as a possible D gene (5 bases). TRBV23-1 is an ORF; its function is uncertain. Trimming left V 8 bases short and J 3 bases short, with 11 bases between. The length of the CDR3 is 13 residues. The CDR3 DNA is TGCGCCAGCGTATCTGACAGCTACAATGAGCAGTTCTTC. It encodes CASVSDSYNEQFF.